A selection of T cell receptor beta chains follows, all from one sample in a study of T-cell reconstitution after alpha-beta-depleted transplantation in children. TCRdb re-derived calls from the PCR reads in MiXCR, one entry per CDR3 protein. The table has some 300,000 distinct CDR3 sequences, less than 9.5% seen once. The sample was peripheral blood, taken 360 days after TCRalphabeta/CD19-depleted stem cell transplant. These receptors all stem from a female patient under 10 years old who had a stem cell transplant for Fanconi anemia, so the T cells may come from the graft donor. CDR3s include the opening cysteine and the closing phenylalanine or tryptophan. Fields, in order: V gene, J gene, D gene, clone size, CDR3 protein, CDR3 DNA. A D gene is named only where the DNA matches it firmly. Expanded clones get a size class; other rows say once, few or many, or leave the size out.

TRBV11-2	TRBJ2-1	-	many	CASSLNRVGNEQFF	TGTGCCAGCAGCTTAAACAGGGTGGGGAATGAGCAGTTCTTC
TRBV18	TRBJ2-7	-	few	CASSPTGRAYEQYF	TGTGCCAGCTCGCCAACAGGGAGAGCCTACGAGCAGTACTTC
TRBV12-3/TRBV12-4	TRBJ2-6	-	many	CASRHNSGANVLTF	TGTGCCAGCAGGCATAACTCTGGGGCCAACGTCCTGACTTTC
TRBV6-1	TRBJ1-6	TRBD1	-	CASSARQGANSPLHF	TGTGCCAGCAGTGCCAGACAGGGGGCAAATTCACCCCTCCACTTT
TRBV7-9	TRBJ2-7	-	-	CASSLGGSEQYF	TGTGCCAGCAGCTTAGGAGGGTCAGAGCAGTACTTC
TRBV29-1	TRBJ2-7	-	many	CSVGSGTYEQYF	TGCAGCGTTGGATCCGGTACCTACGAGCAGTACTTC
TRBV7-2	TRBJ2-7	TRBD1	many	CASSLGQAVQYF	TGTGCCAGCAGCCTCGGACAGGCGGTGCAGTACTTC
TRBV6-1	TRBJ2-7	-	many	CASSPSSPYEQYF	TGTGCCAGCAGTCCTTCTTCCCCCTACGAGCAGTACTTC
TRBV5-1	TRBJ2-2	TRBD2	many	CASSFLAGSTGELFF	TGCGCCAGCAGCTTCCTAGCGGGGTCCACCGGGGAGCTGTTTTTT
TRBV4-2	TRBJ2-3	TRBD2	many	CASSQDPLAGGRTDTQYF	TGTGCCAGCAGCCAAGACCCTTTAGCGGGGGGTCGTACAGATACGCAGTATTTT
TRBV7-9	TRBJ1-1	-	few	CASSLRELDTEAFF	TGTGCCAGCAGCTTACGGGAGCTGGACACTGAAGCTTTCTTT
TRBV6-2/TRBV6-3	TRBJ2-1	-	-	CASRRLGNEQFF	TGTGCCAGCAGGAGACTAGGGAATGAGCAGTTCTTC
TRBV27	TRBJ2-2	TRBD2	few	CASSIRGGAGELFF	TGTGCCAGCAGTATACGGGGGGGCGCCGGGGAGCTGTTTTTT
TRBV4-3	TRBJ1-3	TRBD1	few	CASSQENRKDRGSGNTIYF	TGCGCCAGCAGCCAAGAGAATCGTAAGGACAGGGGATCCGGAAACACCATATATTTT
TRBV11-1	TRBJ2-4	TRBD1	few	CASSDGGGQGVMKNIQYF	TGTGCCAGCAGCGACGGCGGTGGGCAGGGGGTCATGAAAAACATTCAGTACTTC
TRBV24-1	TRBJ2-7	-	many	CATSDGQSYEQYF	TGTGCCACCAGTGATGGACAGAGCTACGAGCAGTACTTC
TRBV6-5	TRBJ2-3	-	-	CASSRGSDPQYF	TGTGCCAGCAGCCGAGGCTCAGATCCGCAGTATTTT
TRBV20-1	TRBJ2-3	-	-	CSAVPPSTDTQYF	TGCAGTGCTGTTCCCCCCTCCACAGATACGCAGTATTTT
TRBV7-2	TRBJ2-1	-	many	CASTRTRFGEQFF	TGTGCCAGCACCAGAACTAGGTTCGGTGAGCAGTTCTTC
TRBV5-1	TRBJ2-5	TRBD2	few	CASSYFPGLAGIPETQYF	TGCGCCAGCAGCTATTTCCCGGGACTAGCGGGGATCCCAGAGACCCAGTACTTC
TRBV6-2/TRBV6-3	TRBJ2-7	TRBD1	once	CASRYDRGGTYEQYF	TGTGCCAGCAGATACGACAGGGGGGGAACCTACGAGCAGTACTTC
TRBV5-6	TRBJ2-1	TRBD2	few	CASSLKPGLAGGPNEQFF	TGTGCCAGCAGCTTGAAACCGGGACTAGCGGGGGGCCCGAATGAGCAGTTCTTC
TRBV9	TRBJ2-2	-	many	CASSVSPQVTGELFF	TGTGCCAGCAGCGTATCCCCTCAGGTCACCGGGGAGCTGTTTTTT
TRBV5-1	TRBJ2-3	-	many	CASSLMGGTGDTQYF	TGCGCCAGCAGCTTGATGGGCGGGACGGGTGATACGCAGTATTTT
TRBV7-3	TRBJ2-6	-	few	CASSLVGYGANVLTF	TGTGCCAGCAGCTTAGTAGGGTACGGGGCCAACGTCCTGACTTTC
TRBV2	TRBJ2-5	-	many	CASSEEGWETQYF	TGTGCCAGCAGTGAAGAGGGTTGGGAGACCCAGTACTTC
TRBV7-8	TRBJ1-1	-	-	CASSLGLQSNTEAFF	TGTGCCAGCAGCTTAGGCCTCCAATCGAACACTGAAGCTTTCTTT
TRBV4-1	TRBJ1-1	-	many	CASSHDGQGRTAFF	TGCGCCAGCAGCCACGACGGGCAGGGACGTACAGCTTTCTTT
TRBV3-1	TRBJ1-2	-	-	CASSQDVPGYVDGYTF	TGTGCCAGCAGCCAAGATGTTCCTGGATACGTAGATGGCTACACCTTC
TRBV14	TRBJ1-1	-	many	CASSPTLVNTEAFF	TGTGCCAGCAGCCCGACCTTAGTAAACACTGAAGCTTTCTTT
TRBV20-1	TRBJ2-3	-	many	CSARDPLTGSTDTQYF	TGCAGTGCTAGAGATCCCCTGACAGGAAGCACAGATACGCAGTATTTT
TRBV5-6	TRBJ2-1	TRBD1	many	CASSGQDLSSYNEQFF	TGTGCCAGCAGCGGACAGGACCTAAGCTCCTACAATGAGCAGTTCTTC
TRBV7-7	TRBJ2-2	-	many	CASRFTANTGELFF	TGTGCCAGCAGGTTTACCGCGAACACCGGGGAGCTGTTTTTT
TRBV5-1	TRBJ2-7	-	many	CASSLLQGYEQYF	TGCGCCAGCAGCTTGCTACAGGGCTACGAGCAGTACTTC
TRBV28	TRBJ2-3	TRBD1	many	CASSAGLTPQGAGDTQYF	TGTGCCAGCAGCGCCGGTTTAACCCCCCAGGGGGCAGGAGATACGCAGTATTTT
TRBV14	TRBJ2-3	-	-	CASSQVFTGDTQYF	TGTGCCAGCAGCCAAGTTTTTACGGGGGATACGCAGTATTTT
TRBV28	TRBJ2-1	TRBD2	-	CASSSLRLAGTENEQCF	TGTGCCAGCAGTTCGCTTCGACTAGCGGGGACCGAAAATGAGCAGTGCTTC
TRBV28	TRBJ2-2	-	many	CASSLGADTGELFF	TGTGCCAGCAGTTTGGGGGCGGACACCGGGGAGCTGTTTTTT
TRBV25-1	TRBJ1-4	-	few	CASSEGGKTNEKLFF	TGTGCCAGCAGTGAAGGGGGGAAAACTAATGAAAAACTGTTTTTT
TRBV5-5	TRBJ2-2	-	few	CASSLGLGNTGELFF	TGTGCCAGCAGCTTGGGTTTAGGGAACACCGGGGAGCTGTTTTTT
TRBV4-1	TRBJ2-2	-	many	CASSSRRDSAGELFF	TGCGCCAGCAGTTCTAGAAGGGACTCCGCGGGGGAGCTGTTTTTT
TRBV4-2	TRBJ1-3	TRBD1	many	CASSQDGLGGEGNTIYF	TGTGCCAGCAGCCAAGATGGGCTAGGGGGCGAAGGAAACACCATATATTTT
TRBV29-1	TRBJ1-1	-	-	CSVGRPGAEAFF	TGCAGCGTTGGGAGACCAGGGGCTGAAGCTTTCTTT
TRBV10-2	TRBJ2-7	TRBD2	many	CASTWVLAGGDEQYF	TGCGCCAGCACCTGGGTCCTAGCGGGGGGAGACGAGCAGTACTTC
TRBV2	TRBJ2-1	-	few	CATGEQFF	TGTGCCACGGGAGAGCAGTTCTTC
TRBV3-1	TRBJ2-3	-	few	CASSQAASRDTQYF	TGTGCCAGCAGCCAAGCTGCTAGCAGAGATACGCAGTATTTT
TRBV19	TRBJ2-2	-	-	CASSVRDGYTGELFF	TGTGCCAGTAGTGTGAGGGACGGATACACCGGGGAGCTGTTTTTT